The source of this T cell receptor (beta chain) is a study of T cells after somatic rescue of genetic block. This table comes from immunoSEQ multiplex PCR, and its TCRdb copy is limited to in-frame clones, with some not included. The table lists tens of thousands of clones, roughly 90% of them singletons. This CDR3 comprises 15 residues. From germline, CDR1 is SGDLS and CDR2 YYNGEE. Trimming removed 5 bases from V and 4 bases from J; junction bases left unmatched: 7. The clonotype comes from a man aged 25 to 40. Input material: peripheral blood mononuclear cells (PBMCs). V usage is TRBV9 and J usage is TRBJ2-5, with 11 bases lining up with TRBD2. For the CDR3, the DNA is TGTGCCAGCAGTAATAGGCTAGCGGGAGGAGAGACCCAGTACTTC. Its translation: CASSNRLAGGETQYF. The full variable domain, rest sourced from reference TRBV9 and TRBJ2-5, is DSGVTQTPKHLITATGQRVTLRCSPRSGDLSVYWYQQSLDQGLQFLIQYYNGEERAKGNILERFSAQQFPDLHSELNLSSLELGDSALYFCASSNRLAGGETQYFGPGTRLLVL.